Reported below is one T cell receptor beta chain. The target antigen is unknown. This sample was taken from a study of cytomegalovirus exposure and HLA in healthy donors. PCR was performed using 60 Vbeta and 13 Jbeta primers. Here immunoSEQ multiplex PCR was the method, and the copy in TCRdb shows in-frame clones only, minus some. The table has 150,000 or so clones, 80% seen once; the top ten hold roughly 10%. Study findings and constraints: Later analysis identified around 15,000 TCR beta sequences associated with HLA alleles, using a false discovery rate threshold of 0.05. It was in a later analysis that TCR association rates were seen to vary by HLA locus, highest for DRB1 and lowest for HLA-C. The listing of 150 to 200 TCR beta chains classed them as cytomegalovirus-associated. Reported performance of the classifier showed diagnosis of cytomegalovirus status with high specificity and sensitivity.

The CDR3 has 14 residues. Between the trimmed V and J ends, which lost 4 bases and 2 bases, there was a span of 9 bases. Per germline, CDR1 SEHNR and CDR2 FQNEAQ (reference sequence). The chain uses TRBV7-9 and TRBJ1-3; D is perhaps TRBD1 (6 bases). Sequencing was carried out using PBMCs. The TCR originated in a man younger than 35 in good health and CMV-seropositive. CDR3 sequence reads: CASSSRDTGNTIYF. The CDR3 DNA is TGTGCCAGCAGCTCCCGGGACACTGGAAACACCATATATTTT.